Described below is a single T cell receptor beta chain sequence and its context. What it binds is not known. The CDR3 runs 18 residues. Germline lookup yields CDR1 MGHRA and CDR2 YSYEKL. V was trimmed by 1 base and J by 6 bases, leaving 25 bases between them. The record originates from a study of shared clonotypes between healthy human individuals. Whole-study results and caveats: In general, naive subsets displayed greater estimated richness than memory subsets did. Clonotype sharing among donors likely depends on sequencing depth. Shared across a handful of donors were around 5% of the naive CD4 clonotypes.

TCRdb keeps only in-frame clones here, not all; method: immunoSEQ multiplex PCR. Of hundreds of thousands of clones in the sample, more than 75% were seen once. Adults of Caucasian background living in Nashville, Tennessee made up all donors. The chain is built from TRBV4-1 and TRBJ2-7; D uncertain. The receptor was isolated from a man between 18 and 35 years old in good health. Sample: memory CD8+ T cells sorted from blood. The subset: CD45RO+ cells pooled with CCR7-negative TemRA cells. The CDR3 loop is CASSQGYVGLGPFFEQYF. The DNA of the CDR3 is TGCGCCAGCAGCCAAGGGTACGTGGGGTTAGGTCCTTTTTTCGAGCAGTACTTC.